What follows describes a single T cell receptor (beta chain). The antigen it recognizes is unknown. There are no base qualities to consult, and no much larger clone falls within one base. The sample originates from a study of T cell responses to AZD1222 COVID-19 vaccine (dated by TCRdb to 2020 to 2023). Turning to the overall study: Because spike-specific TCR depth and breadth did not differ between the two schedules, AZD1222 recipients who got a second dose at roughly 4 weeks were pooled with those who got a second dose at roughly 12 weeks. Trial participants were enrolled by age into 18-55, 56-69 and 70-plus year subgroups, with 148, 28 and 57 TCR-sequenced participants respectively. A total of over 230 trial participants underwent TCR sequencing, of whom 200 to 220 received two doses of AZD1222 and around 25 received two doses of the MenACWY control vaccine.

Results and caveats for the whole study, not just this receptor: After two AZD1222 doses, both the breadth and the depth of spike-specific TCRs were significantly higher than at day 0 and than in MenACWY recipients. The 56-69-year group was small, and its depth increase did not reach significance, likely because of low power. Because no day 14 peak-response samples were available, repertoires were characterized only after the peak T cell response. Reportedly, almost half of the unique spike-specific TCRs recognized epitopes lying outside the regions that are mutated in the B.1.351 and B.1.1.7 variants. Only a handful of AZD1222 recipients were SARS-CoV-2 seropositive at baseline, limiting conclusions about previously exposed vaccinees. Most participants were white British and females outnumbered males, and the authors suggested that clonal diversity may have been underestimated. The vaccine-associated CD4 TCRs covered the entire spike protein, and the dominant responses fell in regions 160-218 and 743-854.

The germline V gene gives CDR1 as SQVTM and CDR2 as ANQGSEA. V is shortened by 4 bases, J by 12 bases, and the region joining them spans 13 bases. Including cysteine and phenylalanine, the CDR3 has 11 amino acids. Of all the DNA, just the CDR3 is kept, 33 bases in frame from base 1. This specimen's time point label, per the study, means: baseline before first vaccination. Vaccinee samples were obtained from the UK trials COV001 and COV002, which included a single-blind randomized controlled phase 2/3 trial of AZD1222 (ChAdOx1 nCoV-19) in healthy adults. For TCRbeta chain sequencing, PBMC samples from trial participants were taken at day 0 and at day 28 after the second dose. The CDR3 regions of human TCRbeta chains were analyzed by immunosequencing. As for the original processing: TCRs in the repertoires were compared against a reference library of SARS-CoV-2-specific TCRs that had been generated with the MIRA antigen-specificity platform. Breadth was defined as the fraction of unique TCRs that were SARS-CoV-2-associated, and depth was defined as the fraction of total T cells that were SARS-CoV-2-associated. Each spike-specific TCR was assigned to its reactive spike region and to a CD4 or CD8 class using the MIRA data. Log10-transformed breadth and depth values were compared by one-way ANOVA with Sidak's multiple comparisons tests. TCRdb retrieved this table from immuneACCESS and kept in-frame rearrangements only. Not all clones are present; in checked studies, unresolved V genes account for under half, and no reason is known for the remainder. The DNA gave D and trimming, while V, J and clone size come from that table. The sample data list roughly 140,000 clones, and 93% of these were observed just once. The ten largest account for 1.5% to 2% of the sample.

The V gene is TRBV29-1 and the J gene is TRBJ2-1; TRBD2 is perhaps the D gene, given 5 matching bases. The receptor's source is an adult in good health. The material was peripheral blood, obtained on day 0 of AZD1222 vaccination. The DNA is as follows: TGCAGCGTTGGTCACCACGAGGGGCAGTTCTTC. Protein translation: CSVGHHEGQFF.